This TCR beta chain was captured by sequencing in a study of blood T cell repertoires in COVID-19 (dated by TCRdb to 2018 to 2020). About the full investigation: Samples from collaborators originated in the United States, Italy and Spain and spanned both the acute and convalescent phases of COVID-19. The prospective study material was composed of cDNA or gDNA derived from T cells, B-cell-depleted T cells, or PBMCs. Deeply sampled blood TCRbeta repertoires from subjects exposed to, actively infected with, or recovered from COVID-19 were included in the dataset. A freely available public database, intended as a resource for researchers studying the immune response to SARS-CoV-2, is where the repertoires were released. Samples came from the ongoing ImmuneRACE study (first 160 participants) plus 1,254 subjects from 6 global collaborators. Sample metadata almost always included a de-identified subject ID, COVID-19 status, age in years and sex. HLA class I and class II types, where available, came from metadata supplied by the sample provider rather than from assay-based typing. Study-level results and caveats: The quantity of clinical and demographic metadata differed by source and by participant and was supplied without curation.

CDR1 and CDR2, looked up from the germline V gene, are SGHTS and YDEGEE. V is shortened by 4 bases, J by 2 bases, and the region joining them spans 10 bases. Inclusive of the bounding cysteine and phenylalanine, the CDR3 is 14 residues long. Of all the DNA, just the CDR3 is kept, 42 bases in frame from base 1. TCRbeta CDR3 regions were amplified from genomic DNA by means of the immunoSEQ Assay, a bias-controlled multiplex PCR. On the authors' methods: Nucleated cell counts per sample were estimated from amplification of reference gene primers within the assay. To quantify the absolute abundance of each unique TCRbeta CDR3 rearrangement, sequence reads were collapsed and filtered. Productive Simpson clonality was computed per sample as the square root of Simpson's diversity index over productive rearrangements. Sourced from immuneACCESS, this table was stored by TCRdb with only in-frame sequences that have V and J called. A share of the clones is absent; for the studies checked, an unresolved V gene accounts for under half, and the remainder has no known explanation. That table furnishes V, J and clone size, whereas the DNA furnished D and trimming. The sample records approximately 150,000 clones, around 83% of which are singletons. Over 12% of the sample belongs to the ten largest clones.

Concerning this clone itself: Its target antigen remains unknown. One base away there is no much larger clone; base qualities are not given.

Enrolling through a virtual design, the prospective study's participants ranged in age from about 18 to 89 years and lived across about two dozen United States geographic areas. In the prospective study, participants were assigned to cohorts based on the clinical history participants reported in a screening survey and a study questionnaire. Recovered participants in ImmuneRACE Cohort 3 were defined as having two consecutive negative NP/OP PCR tests, clearance from a healthcare professional, or resolution of symptoms. Mobile phlebotomists in the prospective study collected whole blood, serum and a nasopharyngeal or oropharyngeal swab from every participant. Additional blood draws and questionnaires over an approximately two-month period could optionally be provided by prospective study participants. Prospective study blood samples were shipped either frozen or at room temperature before DNA extraction.

The TCR comes from a man in his forties or fifties who had recovered from COVID-19. The V and J segments used are TRBV5-8 and TRBJ1-5; a tentative D call is TRBD1 (5 bases match). The sequenced material came from PBMCs or T cells enriched from blood (not recorded which). The CDR3 amino acid sequence is: CASSRGGGNQPQHF. Here is the DNA: TGTGCCAGCAGCAGGGGAGGGGGCAATCAGCCCCAGCATTTT.